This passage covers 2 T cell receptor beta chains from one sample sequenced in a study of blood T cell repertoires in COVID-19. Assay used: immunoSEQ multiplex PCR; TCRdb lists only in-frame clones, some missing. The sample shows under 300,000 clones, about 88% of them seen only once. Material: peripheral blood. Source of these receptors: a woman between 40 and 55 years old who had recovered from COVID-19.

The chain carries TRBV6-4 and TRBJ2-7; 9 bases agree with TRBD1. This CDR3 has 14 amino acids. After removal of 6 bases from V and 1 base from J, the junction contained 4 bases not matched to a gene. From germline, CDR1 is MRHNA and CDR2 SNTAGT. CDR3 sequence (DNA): TGTGCCAGCAGCGCCGGGACAGGGTCCTACGAGCAGTACTTC. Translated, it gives CASSAGTGSYEQYF.

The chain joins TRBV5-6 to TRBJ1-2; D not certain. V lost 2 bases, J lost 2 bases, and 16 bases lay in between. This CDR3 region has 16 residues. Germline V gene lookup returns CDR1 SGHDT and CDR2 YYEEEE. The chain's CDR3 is CASSFTPTGGNYGYTF. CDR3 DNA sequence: TGTGCCAGCAGCTTTACCCCGACCGGCGGCAACTATGGCTACACCTTC.